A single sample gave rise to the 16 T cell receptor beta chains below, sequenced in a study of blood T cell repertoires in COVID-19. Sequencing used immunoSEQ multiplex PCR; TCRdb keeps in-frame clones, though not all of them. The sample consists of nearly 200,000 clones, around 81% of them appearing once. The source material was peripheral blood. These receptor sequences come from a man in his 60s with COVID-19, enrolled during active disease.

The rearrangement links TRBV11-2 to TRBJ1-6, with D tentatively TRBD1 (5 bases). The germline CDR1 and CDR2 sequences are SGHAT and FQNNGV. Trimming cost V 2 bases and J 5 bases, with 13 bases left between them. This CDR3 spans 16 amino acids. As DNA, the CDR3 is TGTGCCAGCAGCTTATTGGGGGGACTCCATAATTCACCCCTCCACTTT. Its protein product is CASSLLGGLHNSPLHF.

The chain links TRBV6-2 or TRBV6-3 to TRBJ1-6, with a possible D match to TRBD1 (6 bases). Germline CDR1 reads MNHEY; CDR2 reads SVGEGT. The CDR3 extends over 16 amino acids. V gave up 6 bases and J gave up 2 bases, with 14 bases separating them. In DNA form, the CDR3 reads TGTGCCAGCAGCCCGGTCGGGGGGCCCTATAATTCACCCCTCCACTTT. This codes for CASSPVGGPYNSPLHF.

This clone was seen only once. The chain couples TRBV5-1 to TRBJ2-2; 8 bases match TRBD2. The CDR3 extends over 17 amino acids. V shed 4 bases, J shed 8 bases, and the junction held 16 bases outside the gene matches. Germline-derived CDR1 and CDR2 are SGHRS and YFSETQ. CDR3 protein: CASSPPAGVTNRGELFF. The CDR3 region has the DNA TGCGCCAGCAGCCCTCCAGCGGGAGTTACCAACCGGGGGGAGCTGTTTTTT.

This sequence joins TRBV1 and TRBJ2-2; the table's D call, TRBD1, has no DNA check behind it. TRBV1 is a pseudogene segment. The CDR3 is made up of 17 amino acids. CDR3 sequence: CTSSQDPKGRNTGELFF. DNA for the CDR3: TGCACCAGCAGCCAAGATCCTAAGGGGCGGAACACCGGGGAGCTGTTTTTT.

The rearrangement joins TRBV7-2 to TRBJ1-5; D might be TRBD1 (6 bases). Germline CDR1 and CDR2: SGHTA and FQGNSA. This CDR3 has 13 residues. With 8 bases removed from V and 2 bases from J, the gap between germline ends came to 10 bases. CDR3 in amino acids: CASAGGRNQPQHF. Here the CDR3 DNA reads TGTGCCAGCGCGGGGGGCCGCAATCAGCCCCAGCATTTT.

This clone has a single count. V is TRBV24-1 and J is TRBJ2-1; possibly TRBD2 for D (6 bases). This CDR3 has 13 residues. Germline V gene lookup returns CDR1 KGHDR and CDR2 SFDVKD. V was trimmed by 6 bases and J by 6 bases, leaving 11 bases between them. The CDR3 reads CATSPAGGNEQFF. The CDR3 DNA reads TGTGCCACCAGTCCCGCCGGGGGCAATGAGCAGTTCTTC.

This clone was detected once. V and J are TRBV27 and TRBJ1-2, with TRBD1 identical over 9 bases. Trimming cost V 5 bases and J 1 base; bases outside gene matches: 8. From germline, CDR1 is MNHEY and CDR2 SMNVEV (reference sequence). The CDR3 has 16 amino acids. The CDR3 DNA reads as TGTGCCAGCAGTCCCGCGGGACAGGGAGTTAACTATGGCTACACCTTC. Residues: CASSPAGQGVNYGYTF.

The CDR3 nucleotides are TGTGCCAGCAGTTACTCCAGGAGCACAGATACGCAGTATTTT. It translates to CASSYSRSTDTQYF. V gene TRBV6-6 combines with J gene TRBJ2-3; D ambiguous. The V gene lost 0 bases and the J gene lost 0 bases, with 4 bases spanning the gap. This CDR3 region has 14 residues. Per germline, CDR1 MNHNY and CDR2 SVGAGI (reference sequence).

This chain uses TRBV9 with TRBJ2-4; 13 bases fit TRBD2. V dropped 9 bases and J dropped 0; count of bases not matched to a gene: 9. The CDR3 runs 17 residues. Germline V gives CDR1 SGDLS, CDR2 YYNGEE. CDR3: CATEIGLAGVAKNIQYF. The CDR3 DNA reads TGTGCCACTGAAATCGGACTAGCGGGAGTAGCCAAAAACATTCAGTACTTC.

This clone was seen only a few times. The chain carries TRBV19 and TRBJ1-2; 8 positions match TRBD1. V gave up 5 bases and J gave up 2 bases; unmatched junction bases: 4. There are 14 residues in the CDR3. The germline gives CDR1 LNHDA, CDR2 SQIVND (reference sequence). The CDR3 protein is CASSGQGANYGYTF. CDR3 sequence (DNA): TGTGCCAGTAGTGGGCAGGGGGCCAACTATGGCTACACCTTC.

Here the CDR3 DNA reads TGTGCCAGCAGTTACGGGGGCCATGGCTACACCTTC. Amino acid sequence: CASSYGGHGYTF. V usage is TRBV6-5 and J usage is TRBJ1-2, with a possible D match to TRBD1 (6 bases). Trimming took off 2 bases at V and 6 bases at J, with 7 bases between the two ends. This CDR3 is built from 12 residues. From germline, CDR1 is MNHEY and CDR2 SVGAGI.

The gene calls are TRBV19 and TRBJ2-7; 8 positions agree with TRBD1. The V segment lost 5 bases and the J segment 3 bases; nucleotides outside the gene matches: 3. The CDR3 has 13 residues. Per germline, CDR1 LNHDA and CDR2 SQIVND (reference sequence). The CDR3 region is CASSPTGGYEQYF. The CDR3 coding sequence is TGTGCCAGTAGTCCCACAGGGGGCTACGAGCAGTACTTC.

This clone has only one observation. CDR3: CASSYMRDTEAFF. DNA for the CDR3: TGTGCCAGCAGTTACATGAGGGACACTGAAGCTTTCTTT. The genes are TRBV6-6 and TRBJ1-1; D gene uncertain. The germline V gene encodes CDR1 MNHNY and CDR2 SVGAGI (reference sequence). The CDR3 is made up of 13 amino acids. Trimming shortened V by 2 bases and J by 3 bases, and 7 bases separated the two germline ends.

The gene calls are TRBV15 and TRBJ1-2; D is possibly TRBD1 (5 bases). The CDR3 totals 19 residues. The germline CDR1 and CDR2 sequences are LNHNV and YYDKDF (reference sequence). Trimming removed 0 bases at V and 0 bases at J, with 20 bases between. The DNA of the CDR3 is TGTGCCACCAGCAGAGATAGGATATGGGACTCAGCCTCTAACTATGGCTACACCTTC. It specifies CATSRDRIWDSASNYGYTF.

This CDR3 is CASSQGTPTYEQYF. CDR3 bases: TGTGCCAGCAGCCAAGGGACACCAACCTACGAGCAGTACTTC. The chain recombines TRBV3-1 (or the pseudogene TRBV3-2) with TRBJ2-7; possibly TRBD1 for D (5 bases). This CDR3 contains 14 residues. V was clipped by 1 base and J by 2 bases, with 9 bases between them. Germline values: CDR1 LGHDT, CDR2 YNNKEL (reference sequence).

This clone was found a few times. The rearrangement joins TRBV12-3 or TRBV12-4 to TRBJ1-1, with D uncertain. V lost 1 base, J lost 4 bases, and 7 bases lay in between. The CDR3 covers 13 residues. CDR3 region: CASSLDSSTEAFF. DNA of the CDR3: TGTGCCAGCAGTTTAGACTCTAGCACTGAAGCTTTCTTT.